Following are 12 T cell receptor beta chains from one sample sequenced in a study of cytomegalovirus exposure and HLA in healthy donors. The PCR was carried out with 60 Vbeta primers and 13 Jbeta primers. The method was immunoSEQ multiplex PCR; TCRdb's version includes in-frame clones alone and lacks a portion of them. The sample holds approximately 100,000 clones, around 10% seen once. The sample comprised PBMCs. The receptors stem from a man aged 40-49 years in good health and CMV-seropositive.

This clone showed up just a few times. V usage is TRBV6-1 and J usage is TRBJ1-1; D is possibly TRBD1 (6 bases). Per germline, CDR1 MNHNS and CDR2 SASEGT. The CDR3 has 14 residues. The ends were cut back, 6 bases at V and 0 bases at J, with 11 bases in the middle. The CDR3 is CASRSGHLNTEAFF. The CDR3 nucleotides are TGTGCCAGCAGGTCGGGACACCTGAACACTGAAGCTTTCTTT.

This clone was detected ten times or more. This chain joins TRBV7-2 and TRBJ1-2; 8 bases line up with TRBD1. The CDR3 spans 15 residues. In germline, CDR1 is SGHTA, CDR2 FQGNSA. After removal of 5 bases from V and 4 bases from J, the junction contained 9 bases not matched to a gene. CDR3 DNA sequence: TGTGCCAGCAGCCCCCGGACAGGGCTTTCCTATGGCTACACCTTC. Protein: CASSPRTGLSYGYTF.

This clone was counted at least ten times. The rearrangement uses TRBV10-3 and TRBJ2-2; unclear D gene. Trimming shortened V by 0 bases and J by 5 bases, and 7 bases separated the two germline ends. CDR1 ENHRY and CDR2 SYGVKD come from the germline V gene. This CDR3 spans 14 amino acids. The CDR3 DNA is TGTGCCATCAGTGAGTCGACTGGTACCGGGGAGCTGTTTTTT. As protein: CAISESTGTGELFF.

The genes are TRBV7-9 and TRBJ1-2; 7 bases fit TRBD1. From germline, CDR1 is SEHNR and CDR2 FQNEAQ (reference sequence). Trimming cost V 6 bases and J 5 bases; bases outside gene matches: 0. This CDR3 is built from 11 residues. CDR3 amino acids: CASRQGYGYTF. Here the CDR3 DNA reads TGTGCCAGCAGACAGGGGTATGGCTACACCTTC.

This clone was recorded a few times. The CDR3 DNA sequence: TGTGCCAGTAGTATTGGGCAGGGGAACCGGCCCCAGCATTTT. Encoded protein: CASSIGQGNRPQHF. The chain has TRBV19 and TRBJ1-5; tentatively, D is TRBD1 (6 bases). Germline V gene sequence: CDR1 LNHDA, CDR2 SQIVND (reference sequence). V shed 3 bases and J shed 9 bases, with 15 bases lying between them. This CDR3 contains 14 residues.

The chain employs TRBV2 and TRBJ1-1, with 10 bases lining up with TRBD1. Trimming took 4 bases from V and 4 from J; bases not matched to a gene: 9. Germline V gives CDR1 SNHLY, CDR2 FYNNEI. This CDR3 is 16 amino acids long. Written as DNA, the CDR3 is TGTGCCAGCAGTGGGGGGACAGGGGTCAGTGGCACTGAAGCTTTCTTT. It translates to CASSGGTGVSGTEAFF.

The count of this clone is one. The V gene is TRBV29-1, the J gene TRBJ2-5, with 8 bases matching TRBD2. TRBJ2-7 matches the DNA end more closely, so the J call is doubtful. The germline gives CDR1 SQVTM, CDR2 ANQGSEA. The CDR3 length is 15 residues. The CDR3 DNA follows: TGCAGCGCCAAGGGGGGTAGCGGGAATATCTACGAGCAGTACTTC. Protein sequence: CSAKGGSGNIYEQYF.

CDR3 nucleotide sequence: TGTGCCAGCAGCGTAAGTTCGGGGAATGAGCAGTTCTTC. This translates into CASSVSSGNEQFF. V and J are TRBV9 and TRBJ2-1, with a tentative D call TRBD2 (5 bases). Trimming removed 1 base from V and 7 bases from J, with 9 bases in between. Looked up from germline, CDR1 is SGDLS and CDR2 is YYNGEE. CDR3 length equals 13 residues.

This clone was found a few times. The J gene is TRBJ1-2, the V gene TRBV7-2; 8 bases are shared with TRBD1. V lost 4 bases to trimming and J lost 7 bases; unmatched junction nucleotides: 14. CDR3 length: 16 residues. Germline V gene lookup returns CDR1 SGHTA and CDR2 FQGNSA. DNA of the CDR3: TGTGCCAGCAGCTGGGACAGGTCACTTTACTATGGTGGCTACACCTTC. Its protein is CASSWDRSLYYGGYTF.

CDR3: CASSFGTGTETQYF. The CDR3 nucleotides are TGTGCCAGCAGCTTTGGCACAGGGACAGAGACCCAGTACTTC. The V call is TRBV5-6, the J call TRBJ2-5; weak D call: TRBD1 (6 bases). Trimming took 2 bases from V and 4 from J, leaving 12 bases between them. The CDR3 consists of 14 residues. Germline-derived CDR1 and CDR2 are SGHDT and YYEEEE.

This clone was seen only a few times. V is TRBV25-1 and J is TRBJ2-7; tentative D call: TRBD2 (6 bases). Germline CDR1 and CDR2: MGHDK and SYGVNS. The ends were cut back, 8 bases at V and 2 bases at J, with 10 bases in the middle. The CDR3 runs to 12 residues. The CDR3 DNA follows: TGTGCCAGCGGCGGGGCTGCCTACGAGCAGTACTTC. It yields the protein CASGGAAYEQYF.

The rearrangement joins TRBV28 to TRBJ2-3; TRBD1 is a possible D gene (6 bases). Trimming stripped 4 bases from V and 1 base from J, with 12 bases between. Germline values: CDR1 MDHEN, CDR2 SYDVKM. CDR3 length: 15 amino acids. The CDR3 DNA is TGTGCCAGCAGTTCCCGGGACACCGGCACAGATACGCAGTATTTT. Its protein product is CASSSRDTGTDTQYF.